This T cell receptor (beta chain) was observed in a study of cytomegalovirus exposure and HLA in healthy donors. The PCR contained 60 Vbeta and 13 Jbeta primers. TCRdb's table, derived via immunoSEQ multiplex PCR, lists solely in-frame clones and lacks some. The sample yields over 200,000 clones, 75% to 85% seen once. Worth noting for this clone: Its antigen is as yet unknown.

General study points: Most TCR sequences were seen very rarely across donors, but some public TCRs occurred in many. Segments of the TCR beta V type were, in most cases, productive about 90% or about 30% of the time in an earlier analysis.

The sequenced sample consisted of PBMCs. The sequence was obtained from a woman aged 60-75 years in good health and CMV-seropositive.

CDR3 nucleotide sequence: TGTGCCAGCAGTGAGACAGGGGGCCATTCACCCCTCCACTTT. The encoded protein is CASSETGGHSPLHF. V usage is TRBV6-4 and J usage is TRBJ1-6; TRBD1 matches at 10 bases. With V trimmed by 3 bases and J by 8 bases, 1 base remained unmatched. The CDR3 loop spans 14 amino acids. The germline V gene encodes CDR1 MRHNA and CDR2 SNTAGT.